This record looks at one TCR beta chain sequence and its context. Its antigen remains unidentified. Germline CDR1 reads SGHRS; CDR2 reads YFSETQ. With V trimmed by 4 bases and J by 5 bases, 9 bases remained unmatched. The CDR3 runs 15 residues. This table comes from immunoSEQ multiplex PCR, and its TCRdb copy is limited to in-frame clones, with some not included. The sample yields fewer than 90,000 clones, 75% to 90% seen once. These data come from a study of T cell responses to AZD1222 COVID-19 vaccine. Study-level results: Donors, mostly white British, included more females; clonal diversity was possibly underestimated. Close to half of all spike-specific TCRs reportedly target regions of the variants that are unmutated. The study found vaccine-associated CD4 TCRs spanning spike, dominant at 160-218 and 743-854.

The sequences come from peripheral blood, collected 28 days after the second AZD1222 dose. V usage is TRBV5-1 and J usage is TRBJ2-5, with 9 bases matching TRBD1. This TCR was recovered from an adult who received the AZD1222 COVID-19 vaccine. The CDR3 spells CASSGTGGRSETQYF. CDR3 in DNA: TGCGCCAGCAGCGGAACAGGGGGCCGGTCCGAGACCCAGTACTTC.